The 25 T cell receptor beta chains presented below share a single source sample, sequenced in a study of shared clonotypes between healthy human individuals. Measured with immunoSEQ multiplex PCR; TCRdb has only the in-frame clones, and not every one. Among approximately 2.3 million clones, roughly 93% were seen once, and the ten largest hold about 0.41%. The specimen was naive CD4+ T cells from PBMCs. Subset denoted: CD45RA+ positively selected. The receptors shown here come from a young man in good health. Some clones in this sample may be carry-over from other donors' samples.

This chain uses TRBV25-1 with TRBJ1-2, with no clear D. The CDR3 runs to 14 residues. Trimming removed 5 bases at V and 0 bases at J, with 10 bases between. CDR1 is MGHDK and CDR2 is SYGVNS in the germline V gene. CDR3 DNA: TGTGCCAGCAGTCTAGCTGGGGCTAACTATGGCTACACCTTC. It is translated as CASSLAGANYGYTF.

V usage is TRBV5-6 and J usage is TRBJ2-7, with 9 bases lining up with TRBD2. V lost 0 bases to trimming and J lost 0 bases; unmatched junction nucleotides: 1. The CDR3 covers 15 residues. Germline assignment: CDR1 SGHDT and CDR2 YYEEEE. The CDR3 DNA reads TGTGCCAGCAGCTTGGTTAGCGGGGGCTCCTACGAGCAGTACTTC. Amino acid sequence: CASSLVSGGSYEQYF.

The chain employs TRBV30 and TRBJ2-7; 7 nucleotides match TRBD1. V lost 5 bases and J lost 0; bases outside the gene matches: 4. The length of the CDR3 is 13 residues. Germline V gene lookup returns CDR1 GTSNPN and CDR2 SVGIG (reference sequence). The CDR3 loop reads CAWGGQSSYEQYF. The CDR3 DNA is TGTGCCTGGGGGGGACAGAGCTCCTACGAGCAGTACTTC.

The chain uses TRBV7-2 and TRBJ2-1, with TRBD1 identical over 10 bases. With V trimmed by 3 bases and J by 7 bases, 6 bases remained unmatched. The CDR3 runs 15 residues. Looked up from germline, CDR1 is SGHTA and CDR2 is FQGNSA. In DNA, the CDR3 is TGTGCCAGCAGCTTCGACAGGGGGCGCCAAAATGAGCAGTTCTTC. Translation: CASSFDRGRQNEQFF.

The chain recombines TRBV27 with TRBJ2-2; D is undetermined. The CDR3 loop spans 13 amino acids. Germline assignment: CDR1 MNHEY and CDR2 SMNVEV (reference sequence). V lost 6 bases and J 9 bases, leaving 14 bases between the germline ends. The CDR3 DNA reads as TGTGCCAGCAGCCCCGGTGGTATCCGGGAGCTGTTTTTT. Protein: CASSPGGIRELFF.

The chain is built from TRBV19 and TRBJ2-3; tentatively, D is TRBD1 (6 bases). The CDR3 is 13 amino acids. Germline V gene lookup returns CDR1 LNHDA and CDR2 SQIVND (reference sequence). V was shortened by 7 bases and J by 1 base, with 9 bases between the two germline ends. CDR3 DNA sequence: TGTGCCAGTACCAGACAGGGCACAGATACGCAGTATTTT. Its protein product is CASTRQGTDTQYF.

The chain couples TRBV28 to TRBJ1-2, with 10 positions matching TRBD1. V was pared by 5 bases and J by 3 bases, with 9 bases of the junction left unmatched. Germline values: CDR1 MDHEN, CDR2 SYDVKM. The CDR3 is made up of 16 amino acids. The CDR3 coding sequence is TGTGCCAGCAGTCCGTCCGGGACAGGGGAATACTATGGCTACACCTTC. Translating it yields CASSPSGTGEYYGYTF.

Concerning this clone itself: Other DNA variants within this sample encode the same CDR3. This chain links TRBV5-1 with TRBJ2-7, with TRBD1 identical over 7 bases. The V segment lost 4 bases and the J segment 0 bases; nucleotides outside the gene matches: 7. The CDR3 is made up of 15 amino acids. CDR1 is SGHRS and CDR2 is YFSETQ in the germline V gene. In nucleotides, the CDR3 is TGCGCCAGCAGCCAGGGACAGTCGAGCTCCTACGAGCAGTACTTC. Encoded protein: CASSQGQSSSYEQYF. Complete variable domain (other parts from reference TRBV5-1 and TRBJ2-7): KAGVTQTPRYLIKTRGQQVTLSCSPISGHRSVSWYQQTPGQGLQFLFEYFSETQRNKGNFPGRFSGRQFSNSRSEMNVSTLELGDSALYLCASSQGQSSSYEQYFGPGTRLTVT.

The chain recombines TRBV4-1 with TRBJ1-4; D gene unclear. Between the trimmed V and J ends, which lost 1 base and 0 bases, there was a span of 15 bases. CDR1 is MGHRA and CDR2 is YSYEKL in the germline V gene. The CDR3 runs to 18 residues. CDR3 sequence reads: CASSQVEASAATNEKLFF. Written as DNA, the CDR3 is TGCGCCAGCAGCCAAGTAGAGGCCAGCGCAGCAACTAATGAAAAACTGTTTTTT.

This clone has just one count. The rearrangement links TRBV30 to TRBJ2-3; 7 nucleotides match TRBD2. CDR3 length equals 12 residues. J gave up 7 bases and V 4 bases, and 5 bases lay outside the gene matches. Per germline, CDR1 GTSNPN and CDR2 SVGIG (reference sequence). The CDR3 sequence is CAWTLGGNTQYF. The DNA for the CDR3 is TGTGCCTGGACTCTGGGGGGGAATACGCAGTATTTT.

This clone was detected only once. This sequence joins TRBV7-9 and TRBJ2-1; 9 nucleotides agree with TRBD2. J lost 8 bases, V lost 5 bases, and 7 bases had no gene match. This CDR3 has 14 amino acids. Germline assignment: CDR1 SEHNR and CDR2 FQNEAQ (reference sequence). This chain's CDR3 is CASSLGVAGDEQFF. The CDR3 DNA is TGTGCCAGCAGCCTTGGAGTAGCGGGAGATGAGCAGTTCTTC. The variable domain in full, with the rest retrieved from reference TRBV7-9 and TRBJ2-1, is DTGVSQNPRHKITKRGQNVTFRCDPISEHNRLYWYRQTLGQGPEFLTYFQNEAQLEKSRLLSDRFSAERPKGSFSTLEIQRTEQGDSAMYLCASSLGVAGDEQFFGPGTRLTVL.

The chain uses TRBV7-3 and TRBJ2-1, with a tentative D call TRBD2 (5 bases). Deletions cut 1 base from V and 0 bases from J, with 7 bases between. Germline lookup yields CDR1 SGHTA and CDR2 FQGTGA. The CDR3 has 15 residues. CDR3 bases: TGTGCCAGCAGCTTAATGGGAGACTCCTACAATGAGCAGTTCTTC. This translates into CASSLMGDSYNEQFF.

The chain carries TRBV7-9 and TRBJ1-5; D is ambiguous. The CDR3 is 14 amino acids. From germline, CDR1 is SEHNR and CDR2 FQNEAQ (reference sequence). Deletions cut 4 bases from V and 3 bases from J, with 10 bases between. DNA of the CDR3: TGTGCCAGCAGCTACGCCCTGAACAATCAGCCCCAGCATTTT. Protein sequence: CASSYALNNQPQHF.

V usage is TRBV6-5 and J usage is TRBJ2-7; 7 bases align to TRBD1. Per the germline V gene, CDR1 is MNHEY and CDR2 is SVGAGI. After removal of 4 bases from V and 3 bases from J, the junction contained 9 bases not matched to a gene. The CDR3 sequence is 15 residues long. CDR3 in amino acids: CASSWEGGQVYEQYF. The DNA of the CDR3 is TGTGCCAGCAGTTGGGAAGGTGGACAGGTCTACGAGCAGTACTTC.

CDR3 loop: CASRDYQGGIEGYEQYF. In DNA, the CDR3 is TGCGCCAGCAGAGACTATCAGGGAGGTATTGAAGGGTACGAGCAGTACTTC. The chain uses TRBV5-1 and TRBJ2-7, with D possibly matching TRBD2 (6 bases). The germline V and J ends were trimmed by 5 bases and 4 bases, with 25 bases remaining between them. The CDR3 has 17 residues. Germline CDR1 and CDR2: SGHRS and YFSETQ.

The chain recombines TRBV4-1 with TRBJ2-7; 8 nucleotides agree with TRBD2. The CDR3 is 15 residues long. Trimming took 5 bases from V and 2 from J; bases not matched to a gene: 8. From germline, CDR1 is MGHRA and CDR2 YSYEKL. The CDR3 bases are TGCGCCAGCAGCTTCGGAACGGGGGGGGCCTACGAGCAGTACTTC. Translation gives CASSFGTGGAYEQYF.

The rearrangement links TRBV5-1 to TRBJ1-5; tentatively, D is TRBD1 (5 bases). The germline V gene has CDR1 SGHRS and CDR2 YFSETQ. This CDR3 region has 17 residues. V lost 1 base and J lost 0, with 14 bases in between. CDR3 sequence (DNA): TGCGCCAGCAGCTTGTCTTCGGGGGGAGATAGCAATCAGCCCCAGCATTTT. This translates into CASSLSSGGDSNQPQHF. Variable domain in full (rest from reference TRBV5-1 and TRBJ1-5): KAGVTQTPRYLIKTRGQQVTLSCSPISGHRSVSWYQQTPGQGLQFLFEYFSETQRNKGNFPGRFSGRQFSNSRSEMNVSTLELGDSALYLCASSLSSGGDSNQPQHFGDGTRLSIL.

The rearrangement joins TRBV18 to TRBJ2-3; unclear D gene. The V end was cut by 0 bases, the J end by 0 bases, with 10 bases between. The CDR3 consists of 16 residues. Per germline, CDR1 KGHSH and CDR2 LQKENI. Here the CDR3 reads CASSPPQERSTDTQYF. DNA for the CDR3: TGTGCCAGCTCACCACCCCAGGAGCGTAGCACAGATACGCAGTATTTT.

The chain uses TRBV5-5 and TRBJ1-1; D unclear. Trimming cost V 2 bases and J 0 bases, with 11 bases left between them. The CDR3 length is 15 residues. Germline loops: CDR1 SGHKS, CDR2 YYEKEE (reference sequence). The CDR3 DNA sequence: TGTGCCAGCAGCTTAGCAGCCCGACTGAACACTGAAGCTTTCTTT. This sequence encodes CASSLAARLNTEAFF. Together with reference TRBV5-5 and TRBJ1-1, the CDR3 gives the full variable domain: DAGVTQSPTHLIKTRGQQVTLRCSPISGHKSVSWYQQVLGQGPQFIFQYYEKEERGRGNFPDRFSARQFPNYSSELNVNALLLGDSALYLCASSLAARLNTEAFFGQGTRLTVV.

This clone was found once. V is TRBV18 and J is TRBJ2-3, with 11 bases lining up with TRBD2. V was pared by 3 bases and J by 3 bases, with 11 bases of the junction left unmatched. This CDR3 region has 18 residues. From germline, CDR1 is KGHSH and CDR2 LQKENI. This CDR3 reads CASSPKLAGASGTDTQYF. The CDR3 bases are TGTGCCAGCTCACCGAAACTAGCGGGAGCCTCCGGGACAGATACGCAGTATTTT.

The rearrangement links TRBV7-8 to TRBJ1-5; perhaps TRBD1 as D (5 bases). V shed 2 bases and J shed 4 bases, with 6 bases lying between them. CDR1 and CDR2 from the germline V gene are SGHVS and FQNEAQ. CDR3 size: 13 residues. The CDR3 DNA reads as TGTGCCAGCAGCTTACGGACAAATCAGCCCCAGCATTTT. Its protein is CASSLRTNQPQHF.

The chain is built from TRBV7-9 and TRBJ2-3; D uncertain. This CDR3 region has 11 residues. Trimming removed 6 bases from V and 4 bases from J, with 5 bases in between. Per the germline V gene, CDR1 is SEHNR and CDR2 is FQNEAQ (reference sequence). CDR3 sequence: CASRGSDTQYF. The CDR3 nucleotides read TGTGCCAGCAGAGGATCAGATACGCAGTATTTT.

The chain couples TRBV28 to TRBJ2-7; D unresolved. Germline V CDR1 and CDR2: MDHEN, SYDVKM. V was pared by 6 bases and J by 4 bases, with 13 bases between. The length of the CDR3 is 13 residues. CDR3 nucleotide sequence: TGTGCCAGCAGCCGCCAAAAAAGATACGAGCAGTACTTC. Translating gives CASSRQKRYEQYF.

The chain is built from TRBV29-1 and TRBJ1-1; TRBD1 matches 7 bases. The CDR3 consists of 14 residues. V was clipped by 5 bases and J by 8 bases; unmatched bases: 14. The germline V gene has CDR1 SQVTM and CDR2 ANQGSEA. CDR3 region: CSVYRGPERPEAFF. The CDR3 region has the DNA TGCAGCGTTTACAGGGGCCCGGAAAGACCCGAAGCTTTCTTT. The full variable domain, completed using reference TRBV29-1 and TRBJ1-1, is SAVISQKPSRDICQRGTSLTIQCQVDSQVTMMFWYRQQPGQSLTLIATANQGSEATYESGFVIDKFPISRPNLTFSTLTVSNMSPEDSSIYLCSVYRGPERPEAFFGQGTRLTVV.

The rearrangement links TRBV2 to TRBJ2-2, with D tentatively TRBD1 (5 bases). The CDR3 extends over 14 amino acids. Germline lookup yields CDR1 SNHLY and CDR2 FYNNEI. Trimming stripped 5 bases from V and 4 bases from J, with 11 bases between. DNA for the CDR3: TGTGCCAGCAGTACCGACAGCTTCACCGGGGAGCTGTTTTTT. Amino acids: CASSTDSFTGELFF.